Each of the 29 T cell receptor beta chains below was sequenced from the same sample in a study of cytomegalovirus exposure and HLA in healthy donors. This PCR relied on a set of 60 Vbeta primers and 13 Jbeta primers. Here immunoSEQ multiplex PCR was the method, and the copy in TCRdb shows in-frame clones only, minus some. Its table records about 130,000 clones. Material: PBMCs. These receptors all stem from a young man in good health and CMV-seronegative.

The chain is built from TRBV5-6 and TRBJ2-2; D is perhaps TRBD2 (5 bases). V lost 5 bases and J lost 6, with 17 bases in between. The CDR3 loop spans 15 amino acids. Germline CDR1 and CDR2: SGHDT and YYEEEE. CDR3 residues: CASSSLGTDSGELFF. CDR3 nucleotide sequence: TGTGCCAGCAGTTCTTTAGGTACGGACTCCGGGGAGCTGTTTTTT.

The chain carries TRBV4-1 and TRBJ2-2; TRBD2 aligns across 12 bases. Germline V lookup: CDR1 MGHRA, CDR2 YSYEKL. CDR3 length equals 17 residues. The ends lost 3 bases at V and 3 bases at J; junction bases unmatched: 5. The CDR3 DNA sequence: TGCGCCAGCAGCCACCCTAGCGGGAGGGGGGACACCGGGGAGCTGTTTTTT. It is translated as CASSHPSGRGDTGELFF.

V is TRBV11-3 and J is TRBJ2-7; weak D call: TRBD1 (6 bases). The CDR3 has 14 amino acids. Trimming cost V 5 bases and J 2 bases, with 13 bases left between them. CDR1 is SGHNT, CDR2 YENEEA, per germline. Here the CDR3 DNA reads TGTGCCAGCAGCCAAGACAGGTTTACCTACGAGCAGTACTTC. Protein product: CASSQDRFTYEQYF.

This chain uses TRBV7-9 with TRBJ2-7; 13 nucleotides align to TRBD2. Germline V CDR1 and CDR2: SEHNR, FQNEAQ (reference sequence). The CDR3 covers 15 residues. Losses at the gene ends were 5 bases for V and 5 bases for J; bases not matched to a gene: 6. Here the CDR3 DNA reads TGTGCCAGCAGCCCGAGGACTAGCGGGAGCAACGAGCAGTACTTC. Protein sequence: CASSPRTSGSNEQYF.

V gene TRBV6-1 combines with J gene TRBJ2-7; D might be TRBD1 (6 bases). CDR1 and CDR2 (germline): MNHNS, SASEGT. Trimming left V 5 bases short and J 2 bases short, with 13 bases between. The CDR3 runs to 14 residues. The CDR3 DNA is TGTGCCAGCAGTAACACAGGGATGACCTACGAGCAGTACTTC. Its protein is CASSNTGMTYEQYF.

This chain joins TRBV7-8 and TRBJ1-5; D not resolved. The ends were cut back, 3 bases at V and 8 bases at J, with 11 bases in the middle. The CDR3 sequence is 13 residues long. Germline V gene data show CDR1 as SGHVS and CDR2 as FQNEAQ. CDR3 amino acids: CASSLDSREPQHF. The CDR3 DNA reads TGTGCCAGCAGCTTGGACTCACGGGAGCCCCAGCATTTT.

The chain joins TRBV10-2 to TRBJ1-3, with no clear D. Germline-derived CDR1 and CDR2 are WSHSY and SAAADI. Trimming pared 8 bases from V and 2 bases from J, leaving 13 bases between. This CDR3 contains 14 residues. In DNA, the CDR3 is TGCGCCAGCGGGAGGGCGGCTGCTGGAAACACCATATATTTT. Translation: CASGRAAAGNTIYF.

The genes are TRBV30 and TRBJ2-7, with D perhaps matching TRBD2 (5 bases). V lost 2 bases to trimming and J lost 3 bases, with 11 bases between them. Germline CDR1 and CDR2: GTSNPN and SVGIG (reference sequence). The length of the CDR3 is 13 residues. The CDR3 coding sequence is TGTGCCTGGAGTCCCGGACTGGGCTACGAGCAGTACTTC. Protein: CAWSPGLGYEQYF.

V and J are TRBV10-3 and TRBJ1-5; D is perhaps TRBD1 (5 bases). The germline V and J ends were trimmed by 5 bases and 1 base, with 15 bases remaining between them. CDR3 length: 16 residues. Germline assignment: CDR1 ENHRY and CDR2 SYGVKD. CDR3 nucleotides: TGTGCCATCAGTTCTTCTCAGGGTGTAAGCAATCAGCCCCAGCATTTT. Amino acid sequence: CAISSSQGVSNQPQHF.

V and J are TRBV4-3 and TRBJ2-7, with 7 bases identical to TRBD1. Germline CDR1 LGHNA, CDR2 YSLEER. V shed 0 bases and J 2 bases; nucleotides not matched to a gene: 1. The CDR3 extends over 14 amino acids. The DNA for the CDR3 is TGCGCCAGCAGCCAAGAACAGGGGCCCTACGAGCAGTACTTC. Amino acids: CASSQEQGPYEQYF.

V gene TRBV7-8 combines with J gene TRBJ2-3; 9 positions agree with TRBD1. Germline CDR1 and CDR2: SGHVS and FQNEAQ. The CDR3 spans 14 residues. The trim removed 5 bases at V and 6 bases at J, leaving 6 bases unmatched. The CDR3 is CASSHRTGGDTQYF. In DNA, the CDR3 is TGTGCCAGCAGCCACCGCACAGGGGGCGATACGCAGTATTTT. Together with reference TRBV7-8 and TRBJ2-3, the CDR3 gives the full variable domain: GAGVSQSPRYKVAKRGQDVALRCDPISGHVSLFWYQQALGQGPEFLTYFQNEAQLDKSGLPSDRFFAERPEGSVSTLKIQRTQQEDSAVYLCASSHRTGGDTQYFGPGTRLTVL.

The chain employs TRBV4-1 and TRBJ2-5, with 11 bases that match TRBD2. The closer fit of TRBJ2-7 to the DNA end suggests the J call may be wrong. CDR1 is MGHRA and CDR2 is YSYEKL in the germline V gene. The CDR3 length is 16 residues. CDR3 bases: TGCGCCAGCAGCCAAGGTGTGGCTAGCGGGAGGTACGAGCAGTACTTC. Its protein product is CASSQGVASGRYEQYF.

The gene calls are TRBV21-1 and TRBJ1-2; TRBD1 is taken as the D call from the table, unchecked against the DNA. TRBV21-1 is a pseudogene segment. CDR3 size: 16 residues. CDR3 residues: CASSKERTGASYGYTF. For the CDR3, the DNA is TGTGCCAGCAGCAAAGAGCGGACAGGGGCTTCCTATGGCTACACCTTC.

The CDR3 sequence: CASSAENTEAFF. Written as DNA, the CDR3 is TGTGCCAGCAGTGCAGAGAACACTGAAGCTTTCTTT. The V and J genes are TRBV6-5 and TRBJ1-1; D not certain. The CDR3 runs to 12 residues. Trimming cost V 5 bases and J 1 base, with 5 bases left between them. CDR1 MNHEY and CDR2 SVGAGI come from the germline V gene.

The V call is TRBV29-1, the J call TRBJ2-5; 10 positions agree with TRBD1. Germline trimming cut 3 bases from V and 2 bases from J; bases unmatched to any gene: 3. Per germline, CDR1 SQVTM and CDR2 ANQGSEA. CDR3 length equals 14 residues. The CDR3 nucleotides are TGCAGCGTTGATAGGACAGGGGGACAAGAGACCCAGTACTTC. Protein: CSVDRTGGQETQYF. Using reference TRBV29-1 and TRBJ2-5 for the parts outside the CDR3, the full variable domain is SAVISQKPSRDICQRGTSLTIQCQVDSQVTMMFWYRQQPGQSLTLIATANQGSEATYESGFVIDKFPISRPNLTFSTLTVSNMSPEDSSIYLCSVDRTGGQETQYFGPGTRLLVL.

This rearrangement joins TRBV7-2 to TRBJ2-1, with 11 bases lining up with TRBD2. Losses at the gene ends were 1 base for V and 4 bases for J; bases not matched to a gene: 3. The CDR3 covers 16 residues. Germline V CDR1 and CDR2: SGHTA, FQGNSA. The DNA of the CDR3 is TGTGCCAGCAGCTTAGACCTAGCGGGAGGTTACAATGAGCAGTTCTTC. It yields the protein CASSLDLAGGYNEQFF.

This chain joins TRBV25-1 and TRBJ1-1; TRBD1 agrees at 8 bases. The CDR3 sequence is 14 residues long. Looked up from germline, CDR1 is MGHDK and CDR2 is SYGVNS. V lost 4 bases and J lost 4; bases outside the gene matches: 5. The chain's CDR3 is CASSATGGSTEAFF. The CDR3 nucleotides are TGTGCCAGCAGTGCTACAGGGGGTAGCACTGAAGCTTTCTTT.

The V call is TRBV2, the J call TRBJ1-4; 7 bases line up with TRBD1. Germline V gene sequence: CDR1 SNHLY, CDR2 FYNNEI. With 1 base clipped from V and 7 bases from J, the junction kept 6 bases outside the gene matches. The CDR3 extends over 15 amino acids. The chain's CDR3 is CASSEGRTGVEKLFF. The CDR3 DNA reads TGTGCCAGCAGTGAAGGAAGAACAGGGGTTGAAAAACTGTTTTTT.

The V and J genes are TRBV28 and TRBJ1-2; D is ambiguous. CDR3 length: 14 amino acids. Trimming left V 6 bases short and J 4 bases short, with 15 bases between. CDR1 and CDR2 from the germline V gene are MDHEN and SYDVKM. The CDR3 nucleotides read TGTGCCAGCAGCGCCTATGACACTCTCTATGGCTACACCTTC. Residues: CASSAYDTLYGYTF.

V and J are TRBV6-6 and TRBJ2-3, with TRBD2 matching 8 bases. V lost 7 bases and J lost 2; bases outside the gene matches: 5. This CDR3 is built from 14 residues. CDR1 MNHNY and CDR2 SVGAGI come from the germline V gene (reference sequence). CDR3 loop: CASNPSGHTDTQYF. DNA of the CDR3: TGTGCCAGCAATCCTAGCGGGCACACAGATACGCAGTATTTT.

The chain combines TRBV5-1 with TRBJ2-3; D is unclear. The CDR3 is 12 amino acids. Per germline, CDR1 SGHRS and CDR2 YFSETQ. Trimming pared 3 bases from V and 6 bases from J, leaving 8 bases between. The CDR3 region is CASSSQADTQYF. The CDR3 DNA sequence: TGCGCCAGCAGCTCCCAGGCGGATACGCAGTATTTT.

The rearrangement joins TRBV7-2 to TRBJ2-5, with TRBD1 identical over 7 bases. TRBJ2-7 explains the end of the DNA better; the J call may be wrong. The germline CDR1 and CDR2 sequences are SGHTA and FQGNSA. CDR3 length: 13 residues. The CDR3 sequence is CASSFDRVYEQYF. The CDR3 nucleotides are TGTGCCAGCAGCTTCGACAGGGTCTACGAGCAGTACTTC.

The V and J genes are TRBV7-3 and TRBJ2-2, with D possibly matching TRBD1 (6 bases). This CDR3 comprises 13 residues. Trimming took 5 bases from V and 9 from J, leaving 13 bases between them. Germline values: CDR1 SGHTA, CDR2 FQGTGA. CDR3 in amino acids: CASSIDTGRELFF. The CDR3, as DNA: TGTGCCAGCAGCATAGACACAGGGCGGGAGCTGTTTTTT.

The chain carries TRBV18 and TRBJ1-5, with a possible D match to TRBD1 (5 bases). CDR1 and CDR2 (germline): KGHSH, LQKENI. Trimming shortened V by 2 bases and J by 3 bases, and 11 bases separated the two germline ends. CDR3 length: 15 residues. In nucleotides, the CDR3 is TGTGCCAGCTCACCATCAGGAGGGACCAATCAGCCCCAGCATTTT. Amino acid sequence: CASSPSGGTNQPQHF. Looking up the rest from reference TRBV18 and TRBJ1-5 gives the full variable domain: NAGVMQNPRHLVRRRGQEARLRCSPMKGHSHVYWYRQLPEEGLKFMVYLQKENIIDESGMPKERFSAEFPKEGPSILRIQQVVRGDSAAYFCASSPSGGTNQPQHFGDGTRLSIL.

The chain combines TRBV19 with TRBJ2-5, with 8 bases lining up with TRBD1. The CDR3 sequence is 14 residues long. The germline CDR1 and CDR2 sequences are LNHDA and SQIVND (reference sequence). After removal of 5 bases from V and 1 base from J, the junction contained 3 bases not matched to a gene. The CDR3 region has the DNA TGTGCCAGTAGTCCAGGGGGCGTCCAAGAGACCCAGTACTTC. Translating it yields CASSPGGVQETQYF.

This chain joins TRBV2 and TRBJ2-3, with 7 nucleotides matching TRBD2. The ends lost 6 bases at V and 2 bases at J; junction bases unmatched: 14. Germline loops: CDR1 SNHLY, CDR2 FYNNEI. The CDR3 has 17 residues. Here the CDR3 reads CASRAARTRAPTDTQYF. The CDR3 DNA reads as TGTGCCAGCAGGGCCGCGCGGACTAGGGCCCCCACAGATACGCAGTATTTT.

The J gene is TRBJ1-1, the V gene TRBV27; D is uncertain. Trimming cost V 4 bases and J 4 bases, with 10 bases left between them. Germline-derived CDR1 and CDR2 are MNHEY and SMNVEV (reference sequence). This CDR3 has 13 amino acids. The CDR3 here is CASSSTSGTEAFF. CDR3 bases: TGTGCCAGCAGTTCCACGTCGGGCACTGAAGCTTTCTTT.

V and J are TRBV5-1 and TRBJ2-5; 11 bases are shared with TRBD2. This CDR3 region has 17 residues. Germline V gene lookup returns CDR1 SGHRS and CDR2 YFSETQ. The junction had 12 bases not matched to a gene; V was cut back by 7 bases and J by 1 base. CDR3 protein: CASRSLAGGLLQETQYF. The CDR3, as DNA: TGCGCCAGCCGGAGTCTAGCGGGAGGACTCCTCCAAGAGACCCAGTACTTC.

This chain uses TRBV5-1 with TRBJ1-1; TRBD1 is a possible D gene (5 bases). Deletions cut 1 base from V and 3 bases from J, with 10 bases between. Germline CDR1 and CDR2: SGHRS and YFSETQ. The CDR3 consists of 14 residues. CDR3 in amino acids: CASSLTGGDTEAFF. CDR3 coding DNA: TGCGCCAGCAGCTTGACCGGGGGGGACACTGAAGCTTTCTTT.